Below, one T cell receptor (beta chain) is given with its context. V lost 1 base and J 5 bases, leaving 12 bases between the germline ends. Per the germline V gene, CDR1 is SGHRS and CDR2 is YFSETQ. CDR3 length: 14 residues. Constant-region reverse primers amplified full-length variable regions, followed by semi-nested Nested Universal Primer A PCR. TCRdb re-called the 5' RACE reads with MiXCR, one entry per CDR3 protein. Of over 50,000 distinct CDR3 sequences in the sample, roughly a quarter are singletons; the top ten hold 3.2%. The TCR sequence derives from a female donor with breast cancer. The chain links TRBV5-1 to TRBJ1-1, with a tentative D call TRBD1 (5 bases). The sequencing input was tumor-infiltrating naive CD4+ T cells sorted from the breast tumor. Subset indicated: naive CD4+ T cells, CD4+CD45RA+CD25-. The CDR3 nucleotides are TGCGCCAGCAGCTTGAGAGGGGAGCTGACTGAAGCTTTCTTT. Translated, it gives CASSLRGELTEAFF.